Reported below is one TCR beta chain. Its cognate antigen is unknown. In the naive CD8 group, cells lacked CD45RO and were positively selected for CCR7, so terminally differentiated effector memory CD45RA+ cells were left out. This entry comes from a study of shared clonotypes between healthy human individuals. Here immunoSEQ multiplex PCR was the method, and the copy in TCRdb shows in-frame clones only, minus some. The sample has some 2,100,000 clones, about 93% seen once. This CDR3 spans 13 amino acids. Trimming pared 2 bases from V and 7 bases from J, leaving 12 bases between. Germline CDR1 reads MGHRA; CDR2 reads YSYEKL. General study findings and limits: The small donor group covered limited genetic and exposure diversity. The study found lower generation probabilities in non-shared clonotypes than in those shared by all four donors.

This chain uses TRBV4-1 with TRBJ2-7; possibly TRBD1 for D (5 bases). The TCR originated in a man aged 18-30 years in good health. Some clones in this sample may be carry-over from other donors' samples. Sequencing was performed on naive CD8+ T cells from PBMCs. The CDR3 DNA reads TGCGCCAGCAGCCAAAGACAGTGGTGGGAGCAGTACTTC. Protein sequence: CASSQRQWWEQYF.